A single TCR beta chain is shown here with its context. Other DNA sequences in the sample encode the same CDR3. Generated by immunoSEQ multiplex PCR, the TCRdb table keeps only in-frame clones and is missing some. The sample records 430,000 or so clones, 80% to 90% being singletons. The CDR3 runs to 13 residues. Germline values: CDR1 SGHTA, CDR2 FQGTGA. Trimming stripped 3 bases from V and 1 base from J, with 6 bases between. The record originates from a study of Ad26.COV2.S vaccination and SARS-CoV-2 variants. Indicated treatment: about 20 received Ad26.COV2.S at low or high dose, single or two shots; about five received placebo; per-sample allocation not given. Material that was analyzed had been drawn on day 63 after the first vaccine or placebo injection.

This TCR derives from a person aged 18-65 years who received the Ad26.COV2.S COVID-19 vaccine or a placebo. Sample: peripheral blood, taken in a trial of Ad26.COV2.S vaccine versus placebo. The rearrangement uses TRBV7-3 and TRBJ1-1; D gene uncertain. As DNA, the CDR3 is TGTGCCAGCAGCTTGAGACAGAACACTGAAGCTTTCTTT. Translation: CASSLRQNTEAFF.